This is a list of T cell receptor beta chains from one sample in a study of Ad26.COV2.S vaccination and SARS-CoV-2 variants. This table comes from immunoSEQ multiplex PCR, and its TCRdb copy is limited to in-frame clones, with some not included. The table lists roughly 400,000 clones, 80% to 95% of them singletons. The sample in question was peripheral blood, obtained in a trial of Ad26.COV2.S vaccine versus placebo. These receptors were collected from a person aged 18-65 years who received the Ad26.COV2.S COVID-19 vaccine or a placebo. The CDR3 runs from the conserved cysteine through the conserved F or W. D genes are given only for firm matches. Only part of the rows carry a size: once, few, many, or a class if the clone is expanded.

TGTGCCAGTAGTATAGGGGAGGAAAACACTGAAGCTTTCTTT | CASSIGEENTEAFF | TRBV19 | few | TRBJ1-1 | -
TGTGCCTGGAGTGTACCTCCGACTAGCGGGAACAATGAGCAGTTCTTC | CAWSVPPTSGNNEQFF | TRBV30 | - | TRBJ2-1 | TRBD2
TGCAGCGTTGAGATCGACGAGCAGTACTTC | CSVEIDEQYF | TRBV29-1 | - | TRBJ2-7 | -
TGTGCCATCAGTGCTTCAGGGGTCACCGGGGAGCTGTTTTTT | CAISASGVTGELFF | TRBV10-3 | - | TRBJ2-2 | -
TGCAGTGCCGGGGGCTCTTACGAGCAGTACTTC | CSAGGSYEQYF | TRBV20-1 | - | TRBJ2-7 | -
TGTGCCAGCAGCTTGGGGACTAGCGGTTCTCTTTACAATGAGCAGTTCTTC | CASSLGTSGSLYNEQFF | TRBV7-6 | - | TRBJ2-1 | TRBD2
TGTGCCAGCAGCCAAGGCGGACAGCTGTATAATTCACCCCTCCACTTT | CASSQGGQLYNSPLHF | TRBV3-1/TRBV3-2 | - | TRBJ1-6 | -
TGTGCCAGCAGGTCGGGGAGCTCCTATAATTCACCCCTCCACTTT | CASRSGSSYNSPLHF | TRBV7-6 | - | TRBJ1-6 | -
TGTGCCAGTAGTATAGTTCAGGGGGGAAACACTGAAGCTTTCTTT | CASSIVQGGNTEAFF | TRBV19 | - | TRBJ1-1 | TRBD1
TGTGCCAGCACAAGAACCTCCTACGAGCAGTACTTC | CASTRTSYEQYF | TRBV6-6 | - | TRBJ2-7 | -
TGTGCCAGCAGCGTCGGGTCGACGGGGACTAGCGGGACTTATTTT | CASSVGSTGTSGTYF | TRBV9 | - | TRBJ2-3 | TRBD2
TGTGCCAGCAGCTTGGTTTTCTCGGGGGAACCCCAGCATTTT | CASSLVFSGEPQHF | TRBV5-5 | - | TRBJ1-5 | -
TGTGCCAGCAGCCCGATCGGGGTCGGCCGCCAGTACTTC | CASSPIGVGRQYF | TRBV11-2 | - | TRBJ2-7 | -
TGTGCCAGCACCCTCGGGACAGGGTCCCCTGGGGCCAACGTCCTGACTTTC | CASTLGTGSPGANVLTF | TRBV11-2 | - | TRBJ2-6 | TRBD1
TGTGCCAGCAGCCAACCCTCACAGGGTGACGAGCAGTACTTC | CASSQPSQGDEQYF | TRBV7-9 | - | TRBJ2-7 | -
TGTGCCAGCAGCTTAGCGGGACAGGTCATCACTGAGCAGTTCTTC | CASSLAGQVITEQFF | TRBV7-2 | once | TRBJ2-1 | TRBD1
TGCGCCAGCAGCCAAGATGTGGATACCCTGCGCTACGAGCAGTACTTC | CASSQDVDTLRYEQYF | TRBV4-3 | - | TRBJ2-7 | -
TGTGCCAGCAGCGTAGGCCCTAGCGGGAGGCCAGGCACAGATACGCAGTATTTT | CASSVGPSGRPGTDTQYF | TRBV9 | - | TRBJ2-3 | TRBD2
TGTGCCAGCAGGGCGTTCTCCTACAATGAGCAGTTCTTC | CASRAFSYNEQFF | TRBV12-3/TRBV12-4 | - | TRBJ2-1 | -
TGTGCCAGCAGCCAAGAAGGGGATGAGCAGTTCTTC | CASSQEGDEQFF | TRBV4-2 | - | TRBJ2-1 | -
TGTGCCAGCAGTTTATATGCGGGAGCGGGGACAGATACGCAGTATTTT | CASSLYAGAGTDTQYF | TRBV28 | - | TRBJ2-3 | TRBD2
TGTGCCAGCAGCCGCGACAAAGGGAGGTTTAGTGGTACGGATGGCTACACCTTC | CASSRDKGRFSGTDGYTF | TRBV14 | - | TRBJ1-2 | -
TGCAGCGTTGTCCTGACTAGAGGCTTTGTTGGGCAGTTCTTC | CSVVLTRGFVGQFF | TRBV29-1 | - | TRBJ2-1 | -
TGTGCCAGTACCCCCAGCGGAGCCAGCACAGATACGCAGTATTTT | CASTPSGASTDTQYF | TRBV19 | - | TRBJ2-3 | -
TGTGCCAGCGCCCCGGGAGGGCTCTCCTACGAGCAGTACTTC | CASAPGGLSYEQYF | TRBV28 | - | TRBJ2-7 | TRBD2
TGTGCCAGCAGCCAAGGAGGACAGAACACTGAAGCTTTCTTT | CASSQGGQNTEAFF | TRBV28 | - | TRBJ1-1 | -
TGTGCCAGCAGGGGGACTACCCTGACCGTACCATACAATGAGCAGTTCTTC | CASRGTTLTVPYNEQFF | TRBV7-8 | - | TRBJ2-1 | TRBD2
TGTGCCAGCAGCGTAGCGGGACAGAAGACCGGGGAGCTGTTTTTT | CASSVAGQKTGELFF | TRBV9 | - | TRBJ2-2 | TRBD1